This TCR beta chain was profiled in a study of blood T cells in healthy people across ages. General study results and limits: Relative to aged donors, long-lived donors carried more naive CD4+ cells and displayed higher diversity. The recorded TCR beta diversity per million T cells decreased in a roughly linear manner with age.

Every participating donor contributed about 10 milliliters of peripheral blood through a draw. RNA extraction gave at least 5.5 micrograms of total RNA per sample. Alongside a J-beta primer mix, a sample-barcoded 5' primer served in a second PCR lasting about 7 to 12 cycles. TCRdb processed the 5' RACE reads anew with MiXCR; each CDR3 protein has one entry. The data show over 1.5 million distinct CDR3 sequences, roughly 50% seen once. In germline, CDR1 is SQVTM, CDR2 ANQGSEA. The CDR3 is 14 residues long. V gave up 0 bases and J gave up 7 bases, with 15 bases separating them. This clonotype turned up a few times. Its antigen is not known.

The V call is TRBV29-1, the J call TRBJ1-2, with D perhaps matching TRBD1 (5 bases). This clonotype was sampled from a woman in her forties in good health. Sequencing input: blood. CDR3 loop: CSVEEQNGASGYTF. The CDR3 nucleotides are TGCAGCGTTGAAGAACAAAACGGGGCTTCTGGCTACACCTTC.